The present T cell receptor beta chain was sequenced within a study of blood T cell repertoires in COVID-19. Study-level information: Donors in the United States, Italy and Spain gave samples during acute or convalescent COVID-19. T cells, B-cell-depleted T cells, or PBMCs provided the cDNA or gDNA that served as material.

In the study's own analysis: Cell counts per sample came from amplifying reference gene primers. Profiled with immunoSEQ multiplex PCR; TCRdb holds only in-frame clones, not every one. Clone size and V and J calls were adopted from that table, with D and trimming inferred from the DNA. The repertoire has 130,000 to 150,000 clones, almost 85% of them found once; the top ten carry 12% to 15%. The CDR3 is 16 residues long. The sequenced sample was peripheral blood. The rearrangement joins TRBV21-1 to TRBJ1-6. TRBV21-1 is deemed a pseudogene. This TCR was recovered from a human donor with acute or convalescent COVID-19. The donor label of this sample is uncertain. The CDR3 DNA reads TGTGCCAGCAGCAAAGAGAGGCGGGACCATAATTCACCCCTCCACTTT. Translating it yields CASSKERRDHNSPLHF.